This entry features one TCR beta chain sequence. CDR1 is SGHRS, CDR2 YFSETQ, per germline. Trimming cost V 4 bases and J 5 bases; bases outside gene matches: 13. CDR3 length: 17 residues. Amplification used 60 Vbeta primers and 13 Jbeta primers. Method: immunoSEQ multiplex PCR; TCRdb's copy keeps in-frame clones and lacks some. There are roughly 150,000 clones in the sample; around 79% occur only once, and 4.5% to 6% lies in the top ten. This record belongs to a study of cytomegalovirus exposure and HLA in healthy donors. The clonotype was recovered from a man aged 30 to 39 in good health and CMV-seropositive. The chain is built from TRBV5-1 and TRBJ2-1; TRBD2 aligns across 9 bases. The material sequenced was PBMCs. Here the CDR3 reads CASSRFRRGGQDNEQFF. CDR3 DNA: TGCGCCAGCAGCCGATTTCGGCGGGGGGGCCAGGACAATGAGCAGTTCTTC.